The 29 T cell receptor beta chains below all came from one sample that was sequenced in a study of blood T cell repertoires in COVID-19. TCRdb's copy holds only in-frame clones and misses some; the assay was immunoSEQ multiplex PCR. The data contain 150,000 to 200,000 clones, around 88% of them singletons. The sequenced sample consisted of PBMCs or T cells enriched from blood (not recorded which). All receptors come from a woman aged 25 to 45 who had recovered from COVID-19.

The V and J genes are TRBV4-1 and TRBJ2-3; the match to TRBD1 covers 7 bases. The CDR3 is 16 residues long. Germline-derived CDR1 and CDR2 are MGHRA and YSYEKL. J gave up 4 bases and V 4 bases, and 11 bases lay outside the gene matches. The CDR3 nucleotides are TGCGCCAGCAGCCGAGAAGGGGACAGAGGAGCAGATACGCAGTATTTT. Protein: CASSREGDRGADTQYF.

The V gene is TRBV19, the J gene TRBJ2-2; 8 bases are shared with TRBD1. The V gene's germline CDR1 is LNHDA and CDR2 SQIVND (reference sequence). Trimming cost V 0 bases and J 1 base; bases outside gene matches: 4. The CDR3 sequence is 17 residues long. The chain's CDR3 is CASSIDRTGRNTGELFF. The CDR3 nucleotides are TGTGCCAGTAGTATAGACCGGACAGGGAGGAACACCGGGGAGCTGTTTTTT.

The V call is TRBV2, the J call TRBJ1-3; tentative D call: TRBD1 (6 bases). Trimming removed 8 bases at V and 0 bases at J, with 8 bases between. CDR1 and CDR2 from the germline V gene are SNHLY and FYNNEI. The CDR3 loop spans 13 amino acids. The CDR3 region has the DNA TGTGCCAGCGGGGACATCTCTGGAAACACCATATATTTT. Amino acids: CASGDISGNTIYF. The full variable domain, with the rest looked up from reference TRBV2 and TRBJ1-3, is EPEVTQTPSHQVTQMGQEVILRCVPISNHLYFYWYRQILGQKVEFLVSFYNNEISEKSEIFDDQFSVERPDGSNFTLKIRSTKLEDSAMYFCASGDISGNTIYFGEGSWLTVV.

The genes are TRBV12-3 or TRBV12-4 and TRBJ1-2, with 9 positions matching TRBD1. Unmatched junction bases numbered 3, after V lost 5 bases and J lost 8 bases. CDR3 length: 12 residues. Here the CDR3 DNA reads TGTGCCAGCAGTACAGGGGGCGGAGGCTACACCTTC. It specifies CASSTGGGGYTF.

This clone was recorded a few times. The V gene is TRBV27, the J gene TRBJ1-1; no clear D. Trimming removed 2 bases from V and 1 base from J, with 5 bases in between. This CDR3 is built from 13 residues. CDR1 is MNHEY and CDR2 is SMNVEV in the germline V gene (reference sequence). The CDR3 DNA follows: TGTGCCAGCAGTTTACGGGGGAACACTGAAGCTTTCTTT. This gives the protein CASSLRGNTEAFF.

A single count supports this clone. The chain employs TRBV5-4 and TRBJ2-1; 11 bases agree with TRBD2. The CDR3 is made up of 17 amino acids. CDR1 is SGHNT and CDR2 is YYREEE in the germline V gene (reference sequence). V lost 4 bases, J lost 4 bases, and 10 bases stayed unmatched. CDR3 region: CASSPPGGTSGYNEQFF. In DNA, the CDR3 is TGTGCCAGCAGCCCACCGGGGGGGACTAGCGGATACAATGAGCAGTTCTTC.

The chain joins TRBV7-9 to TRBJ2-2; D call uncertain. The germline V and J ends were trimmed by 6 bases and 5 bases, with 19 bases remaining between them. The germline CDR1 and CDR2 sequences are SEHNR and FQNEAQ (reference sequence). The CDR3 consists of 16 residues. The CDR3 loop reads CASSSDDLTLTGELFF. In nucleotides, the CDR3 is TGTGCCAGCAGTTCTGACGACTTGACCCTAACCGGGGAGCTGTTTTTT.

This chain connects TRBV7-8 to TRBJ2-1, with no clear D. This CDR3 is 13 amino acids long. V shed 6 bases and J shed 3 bases, with 9 bases lying between them. Germline V gene sequence: CDR1 SGHVS, CDR2 FQNEAQ. This chain's CDR3 is CASRSLGYNEQFF. CDR3 DNA: TGTGCCAGCAGAAGTCTAGGCTACAATGAGCAGTTCTTC. The whole variable domain, filled in from reference TRBV7-8 and TRBJ2-1, reads GAGVSQSPRYKVAKRGQDVALRCDPISGHVSLFWYQQALGQGPEFLTYFQNEAQLDKSGLPSDRFFAERPEGSVSTLKIQRTQQEDSAVYLCASRSLGYNEQFFGPGTRLTVL.

This rearrangement joins TRBV9 to TRBJ2-1, with D perhaps matching TRBD2 (5 bases). This CDR3 spans 13 amino acids. Trimming stripped 4 bases from V and 14 bases from J, with 19 bases between. From germline, CDR1 is SGDLS and CDR2 YYNGEE. The DNA for the CDR3 is TGTGCCAGCAGCACCGCTAGCTCAAGCCAAGAGTTCTTC. Encoded protein: CASSTASSSQEFF.

This chain joins TRBV5-1 and TRBJ1-3; D perhaps matches TRBD1 (6 bases). CDR3 length: 15 amino acids. From germline, CDR1 is SGHRS and CDR2 YFSETQ. Trimming took 2 bases from V and 0 from J, leaving 9 bases between them. The CDR3 DNA follows: TGCGCCAGCAGCTTCGACAGGAGCTCTGGAAACACCATATATTTT. Translating gives CASSFDRSSGNTIYF. Full variable domain (rest looked up from reference TRBV5-1 and TRBJ1-3): KAGVTQTPRYLIKTRGQQVTLSCSPISGHRSVSWYQQTPGQGLQFLFEYFSETQRNKGNFPGRFSGRQFSNSRSEMNVSTLELGDSALYLCASSFDRSSGNTIYFGEGSWLTVV.

This chain joins TRBV28 and TRBJ1-5; D gene ambiguous. Per germline, CDR1 MDHEN and CDR2 SYDVKM. This CDR3 is built from 13 residues. V lost 6 bases to trimming and J lost 3 bases, with 9 bases between them. Here the CDR3 DNA reads TGTGCCAGCAGATTCAACTTCAATCAGCCCCAGCATTTT. Protein sequence: CASRFNFNQPQHF. Together with reference TRBV28 and TRBJ1-5, the CDR3 gives the full variable domain: DVKVTQSSRYLVKRTGEKVFLECVQDMDHENMFWYRQDPGLGLRLIYFSYDVKMKEKGDIPEGYSVSREKKERFSLILESASTNQTSMYLCASRFNFNQPQHFGDGTRLSIL.

For the CDR3, the DNA is TGTGCCAACATCGGACTAGCGGCCTTCCAGTCTACGTACAATGAGCAGTTCTTC. Residues: CANIGLAAFQSTYNEQFF. The rearrangement uses TRBV27 and TRBJ2-1; 10 bases are shared with TRBD2. J was trimmed by 4 bases and V by 10 bases; bases with no gene match: 19. The CDR3 sequence is 18 residues long. Germline V gives CDR1 MNHEY, CDR2 SMNVEV (reference sequence).

Comment on this clone: Germline and junction disagree at one end, which may indicate a read error. The chain employs TRBV5-1 and TRBJ1-1; 9 nucleotides align to TRBD1. Germline V gene lookup returns CDR1 SGHRS and CDR2 YFSETQ. There are 13 residues in the CDR3. This chain's CDR3 is CASSLDGTGGSLF. The CDR3 bases are TGCGCCAGCAGCTTGGATGGTACAGGGGGCTCACTATTT.

The chain couples TRBV6-2 or TRBV6-3 to TRBJ1-1, with D hard to call. The germline V gene has CDR1 MNHEY and CDR2 SVGEGT. The CDR3 sequence is 12 residues long. V gave up 6 bases and J gave up 7 bases, with 12 bases separating them. The CDR3 loop is CASSPRGLEAFF. In nucleotides, the CDR3 is TGTGCCAGCAGCCCCCGCGGTCTTGAAGCTTTCTTT.

The chain employs TRBV28 and TRBJ1-2, with TRBD1 matching over 8 bases. V dropped 4 bases and J dropped 8; count of bases not matched to a gene: 12. This CDR3 region has 15 residues. The germline V gene has CDR1 MDHEN and CDR2 SYDVKM. CDR3 coding DNA: TGTGCCAGCAGTTCGTTGCCCGGACAGGGAGGAGGCTACACCTTC. Encoded protein: CASSSLPGQGGGYTF.

The chain carries TRBV27 and TRBJ2-2; D perhaps matches TRBD1 (5 bases). V shed 7 bases and J shed 7 bases, with 16 bases lying between them. Germline V CDR1 and CDR2: MNHEY, SMNVEV (reference sequence). CDR3 size: 14 residues. CDR3 sequence (DNA): TGTGCCAGCACTCTTAATCAGGGTAACGGGGAGCTGTTTTTT. Its translation: CASTLNQGNGELFF.

The chain employs TRBV19 and TRBJ2-5; 12 nucleotides match TRBD1. The CDR3 is 16 residues long. Looked up from germline, CDR1 is LNHDA and CDR2 is SQIVND (reference sequence). V was pared by 0 bases and J by 6 bases, with 5 bases of the junction left unmatched. The chain's CDR3 is CASSIEGQGARKTQYF. CDR3 bases: TGTGCCAGTAGTATAGAGGGACAGGGGGCGCGAAAGACCCAGTACTTC.

The chain links TRBV19 to TRBJ2-7; D might be TRBD1 (5 bases). CDR3 length: 16 amino acids. The V end was cut by 1 base, the J end by 0 bases, with 13 bases between. Germline V CDR1 and CDR2: LNHDA, SQIVND (reference sequence). The CDR3: CASSIALTVDSYEQYF. The CDR3, as DNA: TGTGCCAGTAGTATAGCCCTGACAGTGGACTCCTACGAGCAGTACTTC.

This clone appeared a single time. The rearrangement uses TRBV12-3 or TRBV12-4 and TRBJ2-7, with D perhaps matching TRBD1 (5 bases). The CDR3 is made up of 12 amino acids. The V end lost 4 bases, the J end lost 6 bases, and 10 bases lay between the germline ends. CDR3 amino acids: CASSSQGFEQYF. CDR3 DNA sequence: TGTGCCAGCAGTTCCCAGGGATTCGAGCAGTACTTC.

The chain carries TRBV7-9 and TRBJ2-7; D is perhaps TRBD2 (5 bases). CDR1 is SEHNR, CDR2 FQNEAQ, per germline (reference sequence). The CDR3 consists of 14 residues. V was cut by 1 base and J by 3 bases, with 10 bases left in between. In DNA form, the CDR3 reads TGTGCCAGCAGCTTAGGAGGGCCGATCTACGAGCAGTACTTC. The encoded protein is CASSLGGPIYEQYF.

This chain connects TRBV5-4 to TRBJ2-1, with 7 bases that match TRBD1. The CDR3 runs 15 residues. Losses at the gene ends were 4 bases for V and 0 bases for J; bases not matched to a gene: 4. In germline, CDR1 is SGHNT, CDR2 YYREEE (reference sequence). CDR3 sequence reads: CASSPGTDSYNEQFF. CDR3 in DNA: TGTGCCAGCAGCCCGGGGACAGACTCCTACAATGAGCAGTTCTTC.

This chain connects TRBV2 to TRBJ2-1; weak D call: TRBD2 (6 bases). The CDR3 extends over 16 amino acids. V was shortened by 1 base and J by 1 base, with 11 bases between the two germline ends. The germline V gene encodes CDR1 SNHLY and CDR2 FYNNEI. CDR3 sequence reads: CASSEVAGKSYNEQFF. The CDR3 DNA follows: TGTGCCAGCAGTGAAGTGGCGGGAAAATCCTACAATGAGCAGTTCTTC.

The chain employs TRBV10-1 and TRBJ1-1, with D tentatively TRBD1 (5 bases). Germline CDR1 WNHNN, CDR2 SYGVQD (reference sequence). Between the trimmed V and J ends, which lost 3 bases and 5 bases, there was a span of 10 bases. The CDR3 contains 13 residues. The CDR3, as DNA: TGCGCCAGCAGTGATCGAAGGGGTACTGAAGCTTTCTTT. Amino acid sequence: CASSDRRGTEAFF.

The table lists this clone with a count of one. The chain recombines TRBV6-4 with TRBJ2-2, with D perhaps TRBD2 (6 bases). Germline CDR1 reads MRHNA; CDR2 reads SNTAGT. The CDR3 consists of 15 residues. V was trimmed by 2 bases and J by 3 bases, leaving 10 bases between them. CDR3 DNA sequence: TGTGCCAGCAGTGACACTAGCCAAGACACCGGGGAGCTGTTTTTT. Its protein is CASSDTSQDTGELFF.

The rearrangement links TRBV11-2 to TRBJ1-1; D gene ambiguous. The CDR3 runs 13 residues. V lost 2 bases and J lost 0, with 4 bases in between. Germline V gene lookup returns CDR1 SGHAT and CDR2 FQNNGV. CDR3 DNA sequence: TGTGCCAGCAGCTTATCTATGAACACTGAAGCTTTCTTT. This sequence encodes CASSLSMNTEAFF.

This chain uses TRBV19 with TRBJ2-7, with TRBD2 identical over 7 bases. Trimming cost V 3 bases and J 1 base; bases outside gene matches: 6. The CDR3 length is 15 residues. Germline values: CDR1 LNHDA, CDR2 SQIVND (reference sequence). The chain's CDR3 is CASSIGLAESYEQYF. In DNA, the CDR3 is TGTGCCAGTAGTATCGGTCTAGCGGAGTCCTACGAGCAGTACTTC.

The V call is TRBV2, the J call TRBJ2-7; 11 bases agree with TRBD1. The CDR3 extends over 21 amino acids. Germline-derived CDR1 and CDR2 are SNHLY and FYNNEI. The V gene end was trimmed by 10 bases and the J gene end by 6 bases; junction bases not matched to a gene: 32. The CDR3 DNA is TGTGCCACCAAGGAACCAACCGGGACAGGGGGGTCCCAAGCCAGGTACGGCGAGCAGTACTTC. This gives the protein CATKEPTGTGGSQARYGEQYF. The full variable domain, with the rest looked up from reference TRBV2 and TRBJ2-7, is EPEVTQTPSHQVTQMGQEVILRCVPISNHLYFYWYRQILGQKVEFLVSFYNNEISEKSEIFDDQFSVERPDGSNFTLKIRSTKLEDSAMYFCATKEPTGTGGSQARYGEQYFGPGTRLTVT.

CDR3 DNA: TGTGCCAGCAGCGCGGACAGGAGTCGCTATGGCTACACCTTC. Amino acids: CASSADRSRYGYTF. The rearrangement joins TRBV9 to TRBJ1-2; 7 bases agree with TRBD1. This CDR3 is 14 amino acids long. The germline V gene has CDR1 SGDLS and CDR2 YYNGEE. Trimming at V came to 3 bases and at J to 4 bases, leaving 6 bases not matched to a gene.

CDR3 sequence: CASARAGSNEQFF. Written as DNA, the CDR3 is TGTGCCAGCGCGCGGGCGGGAAGCAATGAGCAGTTCTTC. The V gene is TRBV28, the J gene TRBJ2-1, with D tentatively TRBD2 (6 bases). Between the trimmed V and J ends, which lost 8 bases and 6 bases, there was a span of 14 bases. CDR1 MDHEN and CDR2 SYDVKM come from the germline V gene. The CDR3 runs to 13 residues.